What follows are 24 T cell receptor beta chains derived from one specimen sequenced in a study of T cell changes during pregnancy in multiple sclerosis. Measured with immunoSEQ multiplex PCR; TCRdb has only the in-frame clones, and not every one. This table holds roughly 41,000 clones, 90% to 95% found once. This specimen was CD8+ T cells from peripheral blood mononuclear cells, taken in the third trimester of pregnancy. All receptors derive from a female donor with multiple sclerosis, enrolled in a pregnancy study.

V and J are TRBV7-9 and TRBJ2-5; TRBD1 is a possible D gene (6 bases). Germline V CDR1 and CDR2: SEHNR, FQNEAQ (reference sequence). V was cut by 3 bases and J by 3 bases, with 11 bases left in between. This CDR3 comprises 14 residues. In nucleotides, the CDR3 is TGTGCCAGCAGCTTCCCCAGGGGAGAAGAGACCCAGTACTTC. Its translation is CASSFPRGEETQYF.

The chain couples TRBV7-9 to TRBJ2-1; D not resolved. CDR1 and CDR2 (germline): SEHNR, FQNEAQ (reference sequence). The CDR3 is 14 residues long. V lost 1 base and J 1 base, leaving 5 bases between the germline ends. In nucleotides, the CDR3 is TGTGCCAGCAGCTTAGGCGGTTCCTACAATGAGCAGTTCTTC. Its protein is CASSLGGSYNEQFF.

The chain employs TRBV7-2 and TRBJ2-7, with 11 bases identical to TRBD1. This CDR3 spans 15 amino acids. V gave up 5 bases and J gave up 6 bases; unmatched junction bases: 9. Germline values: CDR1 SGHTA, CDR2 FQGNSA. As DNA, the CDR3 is TGTGCCAGCAGCGCCCATCCCGGGACAGGGGGCGAGCAGTACTTC. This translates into CASSAHPGTGGEQYF.

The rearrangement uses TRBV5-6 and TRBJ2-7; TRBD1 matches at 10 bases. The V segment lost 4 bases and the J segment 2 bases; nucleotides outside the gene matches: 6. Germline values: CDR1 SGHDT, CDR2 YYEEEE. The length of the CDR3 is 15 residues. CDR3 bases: TGTGCCAGCAGCGACCAGACAGGGGGCCCCTACGAGCAGTACTTC. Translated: CASSDQTGGPYEQYF.

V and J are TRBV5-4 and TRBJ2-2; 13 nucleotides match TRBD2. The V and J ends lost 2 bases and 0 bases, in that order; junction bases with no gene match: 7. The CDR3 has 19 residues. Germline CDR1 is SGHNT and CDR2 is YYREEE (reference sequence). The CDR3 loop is CASSLLAGGPWSNTGELFF. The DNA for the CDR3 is TGTGCCAGCAGCTTACTAGCGGGAGGGCCTTGGTCGAACACCGGGGAGCTGTTTTTT.

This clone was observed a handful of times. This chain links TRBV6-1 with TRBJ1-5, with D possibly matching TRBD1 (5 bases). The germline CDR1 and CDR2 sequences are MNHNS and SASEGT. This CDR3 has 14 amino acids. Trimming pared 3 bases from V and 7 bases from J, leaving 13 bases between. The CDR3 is CASSERGEAQPQHF. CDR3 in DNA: TGTGCCAGCAGTGAGCGGGGGGAGGCGCAGCCCCAGCATTTT.

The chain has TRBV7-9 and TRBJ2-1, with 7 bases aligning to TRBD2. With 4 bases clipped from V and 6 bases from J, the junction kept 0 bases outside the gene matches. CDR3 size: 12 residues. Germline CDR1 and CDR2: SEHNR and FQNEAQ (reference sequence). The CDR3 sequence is CASSSGGNEQFF. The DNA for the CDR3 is TGTGCCAGCAGCTCGGGGGGCAATGAGCAGTTCTTC.

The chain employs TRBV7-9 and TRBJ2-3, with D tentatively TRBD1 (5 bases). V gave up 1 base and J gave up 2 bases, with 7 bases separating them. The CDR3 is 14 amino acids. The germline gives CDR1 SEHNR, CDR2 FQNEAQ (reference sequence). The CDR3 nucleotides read TGTGCCAGCAGCTTAGAGGACACCACAGATACGCAGTATTTT. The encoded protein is CASSLEDTTDTQYF.

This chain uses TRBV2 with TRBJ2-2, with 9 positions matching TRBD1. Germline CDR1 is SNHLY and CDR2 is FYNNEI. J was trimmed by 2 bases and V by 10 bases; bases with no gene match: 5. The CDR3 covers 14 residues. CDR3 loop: CANWTGDNTGELFF. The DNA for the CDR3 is TGTGCCAACTGGACAGGGGATAACACCGGGGAGCTGTTTTTT.

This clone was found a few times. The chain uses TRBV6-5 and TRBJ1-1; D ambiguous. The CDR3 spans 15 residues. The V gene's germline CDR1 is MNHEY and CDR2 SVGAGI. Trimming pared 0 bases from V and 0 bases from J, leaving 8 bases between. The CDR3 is CASSYSSGMNTEAFF. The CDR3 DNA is TGTGCCAGCAGTTACTCGAGCGGGATGAACACTGAAGCTTTCTTT.

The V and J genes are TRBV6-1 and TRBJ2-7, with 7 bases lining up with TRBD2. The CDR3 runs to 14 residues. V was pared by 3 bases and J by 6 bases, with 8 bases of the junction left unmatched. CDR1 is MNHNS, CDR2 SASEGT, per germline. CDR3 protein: CASSDASGVSEQYF. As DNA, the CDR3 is TGTGCCAGCAGTGACGCAAGCGGGGTCAGCGAGCAGTACTTC.

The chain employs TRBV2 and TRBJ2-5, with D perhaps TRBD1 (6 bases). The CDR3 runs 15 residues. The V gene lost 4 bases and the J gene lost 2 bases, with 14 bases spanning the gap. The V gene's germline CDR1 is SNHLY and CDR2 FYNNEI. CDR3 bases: TGTGCCAGCAGTGCCCGGGACACATTTCAAGAGACCCAGTACTTC. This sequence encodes CASSARDTFQETQYF.

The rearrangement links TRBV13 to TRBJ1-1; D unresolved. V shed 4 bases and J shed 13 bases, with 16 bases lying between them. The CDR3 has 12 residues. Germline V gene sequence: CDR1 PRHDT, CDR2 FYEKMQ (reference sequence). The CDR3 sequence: CASSSHRREGFF. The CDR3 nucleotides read TGTGCCAGCAGCTCACATCGACGGGAGGGTTTCTTT.

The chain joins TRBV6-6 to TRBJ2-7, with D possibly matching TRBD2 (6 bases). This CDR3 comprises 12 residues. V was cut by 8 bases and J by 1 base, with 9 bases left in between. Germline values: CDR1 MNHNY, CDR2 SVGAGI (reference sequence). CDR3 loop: CASLAPSYEQYF. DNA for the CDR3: TGTGCCAGCCTAGCGCCTTCCTACGAGCAGTACTTC.

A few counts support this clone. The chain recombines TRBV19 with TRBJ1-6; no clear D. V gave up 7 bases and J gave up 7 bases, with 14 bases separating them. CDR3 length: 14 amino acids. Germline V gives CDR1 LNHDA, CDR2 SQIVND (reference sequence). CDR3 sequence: CASKLSEANSPLHF. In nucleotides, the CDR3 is TGTGCCAGTAAACTATCTGAAGCAAATTCACCCCTCCACTTT. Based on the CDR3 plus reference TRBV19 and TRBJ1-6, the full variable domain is DGGITQSPKYLFRKEGQNVTLSCEQNLNHDAMYWYRQDPGQGLRLIYYSQIVNDFQKGDIAEGYSVSREKKESFPLTVTSAQKNPTAFYLCASKLSEANSPLHFGNGTRLTVT.

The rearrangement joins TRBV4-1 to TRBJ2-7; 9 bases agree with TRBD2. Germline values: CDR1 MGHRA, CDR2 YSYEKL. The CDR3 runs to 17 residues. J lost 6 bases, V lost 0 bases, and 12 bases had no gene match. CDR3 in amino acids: CASSQDGIAGEGSEQYF. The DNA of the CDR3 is TGCGCCAGCAGCCAAGATGGAATAGCGGGAGAGGGGAGCGAGCAGTACTTC.

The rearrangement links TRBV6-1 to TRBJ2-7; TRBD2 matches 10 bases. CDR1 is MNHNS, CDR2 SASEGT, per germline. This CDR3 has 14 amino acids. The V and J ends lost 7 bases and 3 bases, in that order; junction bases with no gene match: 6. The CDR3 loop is CASTRTSGLYEQYF. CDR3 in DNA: TGTGCCAGCACCCGGACTAGCGGACTCTACGAGCAGTACTTC.

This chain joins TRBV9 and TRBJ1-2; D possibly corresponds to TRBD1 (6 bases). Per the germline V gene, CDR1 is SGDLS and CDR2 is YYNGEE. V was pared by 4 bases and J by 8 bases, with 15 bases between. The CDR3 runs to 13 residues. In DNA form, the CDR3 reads TGTGCCAGCAGCCCGAATCAGGGGTCAGGCTACACCTTC. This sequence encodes CASSPNQGSGYTF.

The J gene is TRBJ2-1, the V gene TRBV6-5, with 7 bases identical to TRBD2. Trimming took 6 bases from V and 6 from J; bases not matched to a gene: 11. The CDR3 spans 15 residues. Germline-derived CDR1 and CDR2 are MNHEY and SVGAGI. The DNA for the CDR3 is TGTGCCAGCAGCATAGGGGAGGGCCTCTCCAATGAGCAGTTCTTC. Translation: CASSIGEGLSNEQFF.

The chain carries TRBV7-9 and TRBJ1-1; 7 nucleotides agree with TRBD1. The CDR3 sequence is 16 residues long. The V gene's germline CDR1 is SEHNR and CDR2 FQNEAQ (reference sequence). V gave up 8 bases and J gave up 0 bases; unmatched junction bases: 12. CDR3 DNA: TGTGCCAGCGGCGCTCAGGGGGGCGGCGTGAACACTGAAGCTTTCTTT. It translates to CASGAQGGGVNTEAFF. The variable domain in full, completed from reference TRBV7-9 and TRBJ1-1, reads DTGVSQNPRHKITKRGQNVTFRCDPISEHNRLYWYRQTLGQGPEFLTYFQNEAQLEKSRLLSDRFSAERPKGSFSTLEIQRTEQGDSAMYLCASGAQGGGVNTEAFFGQGTRLTVV.

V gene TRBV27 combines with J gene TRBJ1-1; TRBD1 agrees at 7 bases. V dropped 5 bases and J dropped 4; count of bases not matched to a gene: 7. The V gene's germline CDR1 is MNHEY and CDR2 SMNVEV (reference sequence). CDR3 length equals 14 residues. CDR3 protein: CASSPHRGSTEAFF. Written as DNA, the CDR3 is TGTGCCAGCAGTCCCCACAGGGGAAGCACTGAAGCTTTCTTT.

This CDR3 is CASSRGTAYGYTF. CDR3 nucleotide sequence: TGTGCCAGCAGCCGCGGGACAGCCTATGGCTACACCTTC. V usage is TRBV7-2 and J usage is TRBJ1-2; 7 nucleotides match TRBD1. Germline values: CDR1 SGHTA, CDR2 FQGNSA. The CDR3 is 13 amino acids. Unmatched junction bases numbered 4, after V lost 5 bases and J lost 4 bases.

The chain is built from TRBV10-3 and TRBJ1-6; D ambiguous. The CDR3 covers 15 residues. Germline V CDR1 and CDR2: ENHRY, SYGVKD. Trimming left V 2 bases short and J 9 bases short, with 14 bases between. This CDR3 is CAISEGLGVGSPLHF. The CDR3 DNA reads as TGTGCCATCAGTGAGGGTTTGGGAGTTGGTTCACCCCTCCACTTT.

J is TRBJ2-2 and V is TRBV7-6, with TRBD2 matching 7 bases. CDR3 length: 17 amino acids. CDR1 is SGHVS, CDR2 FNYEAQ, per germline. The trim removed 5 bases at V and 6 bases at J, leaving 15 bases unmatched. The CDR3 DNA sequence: TGTGCCAGCAGCCCCGTGTGGGCGGGAGTGGCTCCCGGGGAGCTGTTTTTT. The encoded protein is CASSPVWAGVAPGELFF.